What follows is one T cell receptor (beta chain) and its context. Its antigen is still unknown. The CDR3 is made up of 13 amino acids. Germline V lookup: CDR1 SNHLY, CDR2 FYNNEI. Trimming pared 3 bases from V and 3 bases from J, leaving 6 bases between. These data originate in a study of OX40 agonist ivuxolimab in advanced cancers. Background on the study: Patients were treated with ivuxolimab, an agonistic anti-OX40 (CD134) antibody.

Only in-frame clones appear in the TCRdb table, and some are missing; sequencing was by immunoSEQ multiplex PCR. Here the sample spans about 50,000 clones, around 88% being singletons. Findings and caveats of the study: Dosing at 0.1 to 3.0 mg/kg was accompanied by clonal expansion of CD4+ and CD8+ blood T cells by week 6.

The clonotype was recovered from an adult with an advanced solid tumor such as melanoma, head and neck, liver or kidney cancer. This sequence joins TRBV2 and TRBJ1-3; unclear D gene. The sample consisted of CD4+ or CD8+ T cells sorted from blood, taken in a trial of the OX40 agonist ivuxolimab. The CDR3 DNA reads TGTGCCAGCAGTGAGGGGTATGGAAACACCATATATTTT. Its protein product is CASSEGYGNTIYF.